Listed below are T cell receptor beta chains from one sample, sequenced in a study of T cells in Graves' hyperthyroidism and ophthalmopathy. TCRdb reprocessed the multiplex PCR reads via MiXCR and lists one record per CDR3 protein. The repertoire holds a few hundred thousand distinct CDR3 sequences, with around an eighth as singletons. Sequences were obtained from blood. All receptors derive from a man younger than 40 with Graves' hyperthyroidism that later progressed to Graves' ophthalmopathy. Each CDR3 is given with its conserved first and last residue. The order of the fields is CDR3 DNA, CDR3 protein, J gene, D gene, clone size, V gene. D genes are given only for firm matches. Where a row states a size, it is once, few, many or the class of an expanded clone; other rows omit it.

CDR3nt: TGTGCCAGCAGCCAAGACTCTGCAGGGGGTCTCTACGAGCAGTACTTC; CDR3aa: CASSQDSAGGLYEQYF; j_gene: TRBJ2-7; d_gene: TRBD1; abundance: many; v_gene: TRBV3-1
CDR3nt: TGTGCCAGCAGTTGGGGACGAAGCTTCTACGAGCAGTACTTC; CDR3aa: CASSWGRSFYEQYF; j_gene: TRBJ2-7; d_gene: -; abundance: many; v_gene: TRBV27
CDR3nt: TGTGCCACCAGCAGAGATCTGGGCGATGAGCAGTTCTTC; CDR3aa: CATSRDLGDEQFF; j_gene: TRBJ2-1; d_gene: -; abundance: few; v_gene: TRBV15
CDR3nt: TGTGCCAGCAGACCCGGGGGTAATCAGCCCCAGCATTTT; CDR3aa: CASRPGGNQPQHF; j_gene: TRBJ1-5; d_gene: -; abundance: many; v_gene: TRBV28
CDR3nt: TGTGCCAGCAGGCCCCGGGGCAGACTTAATACCAACTCTGGGGCCAACGTCCTGACTTTC; CDR3aa: CASRPRGRLNTNSGANVLTF; j_gene: TRBJ2-6; d_gene: -; abundance: -; v_gene: TRBV3-1
CDR3nt: TGTGCCAGCAGCCAGGGAGGGGGGACCAACACCGGGGAGCTGTTTTTT; CDR3aa: CASSQGGGTNTGELFF; j_gene: TRBJ2-2; d_gene: -; abundance: -; v_gene: TRBV4-2
CDR3nt: TGTGCCAGCAGCCAAGGGGGAGGGGGGCTGGTAGAGACCCAGTACTTC; CDR3aa: CASSQGGGGLVETQYF; j_gene: TRBJ2-5; d_gene: -; abundance: -; v_gene: TRBV3-1
CDR3nt: TGTGCCAGCAGCTCAGACAGGGGTAGCTACGAGCAGTACTTC; CDR3aa: CASSSDRGSYEQYF; j_gene: TRBJ2-7; d_gene: TRBD1; abundance: many; v_gene: TRBV11-2
CDR3nt: TGTGCCAGCAGAGGCAGGGGGGTGGAAGATACGCAGTATTTT; CDR3aa: CASRGRGVEDTQYF; j_gene: TRBJ2-3; d_gene: -; abundance: few; v_gene: TRBV12-3/TRBV12-4
CDR3nt: TGTGCCAGCAGTGAGCGTCAGTCCGGTTCACCCCTCCACTTT; CDR3aa: CASSERQSGSPLHF; j_gene: TRBJ1-6; d_gene: -; abundance: few; v_gene: TRBV6-1
CDR3nt: TGTGCCAGCAGTTTAGGGGCGTGGACTGAAGCTTTCTTT; CDR3aa: CASSLGAWTEAFF; j_gene: TRBJ1-1; d_gene: -; abundance: many; v_gene: TRBV28
CDR3nt: TGTGCCAGCAGATTGGACAGGGGGAACACTGAAGCTTTCTTT; CDR3aa: CASRLDRGNTEAFF; j_gene: TRBJ1-1; d_gene: TRBD1; abundance: -; v_gene: TRBV5-4
CDR3nt: TGTGCCAGCAGCTCGACAGCCAGATATAATTCACCCCTCCACTTT; CDR3aa: CASSSTARYNSPLHF; j_gene: TRBJ1-6; d_gene: -; abundance: many; v_gene: TRBV11-3
CDR3nt: TGTGCCAGCAGTCCCTCAGGGCGCAATCAGCCCCAGCATTTT; CDR3aa: CASSPSGRNQPQHF; j_gene: TRBJ1-5; d_gene: -; abundance: -; v_gene: TRBV12-3/TRBV12-4
CDR3nt: TGTGCCAGCAGTTGGAGACAGGGGGCGGTGGGCTACACCTTC; CDR3aa: CASSWRQGAVGYTF; j_gene: TRBJ1-2; d_gene: TRBD1; abundance: few; v_gene: TRBV27
CDR3nt: TGCGCCAGCAGCTTGGCAGGGAAGGGCACAGATACGCAGTATTTT; CDR3aa: CASSLAGKGTDTQYF; j_gene: TRBJ2-3; d_gene: -; abundance: few; v_gene: TRBV5-1
CDR3nt: TGCGCCAGCAGCTTGGGACAGCTAAGCAATCAGCCCCAGCATTTT; CDR3aa: CASSLGQLSNQPQHF; j_gene: TRBJ1-5; d_gene: -; abundance: many; v_gene: TRBV5-1
CDR3nt: TGCGCCAGCAGTATCCTCTGGGAGACCCAGTACTTC; CDR3aa: CASSILWETQYF; j_gene: TRBJ2-5; d_gene: -; abundance: few; v_gene: TRBV10-2
CDR3nt: TGTGCCTGGGTCGGCCTCTGCCAGGGGGGAACCTTCAGGAACTATGGCTACACCTTC; CDR3aa: CAWVGLCQGGTFRNYGYTF; j_gene: TRBJ1-2; d_gene: TRBD1; abundance: -; v_gene: TRBV30
CDR3nt: TGTGCCAGCAGTTTAGTAGGAGGGTTGGGCGAGCAGTACTTC; CDR3aa: CASSLVGGLGEQYF; j_gene: TRBJ2-7; d_gene: -; abundance: many; v_gene: TRBV12-3/TRBV12-4
CDR3nt: TGTGCCAGCAGCCCTAGCGGGGGGGCCGGGTCAGAGACCCAGTACTTC; CDR3aa: CASSPSGGAGSETQYF; j_gene: TRBJ2-5; d_gene: TRBD2; abundance: -; v_gene: TRBV3-1
CDR3nt: TGTGCCAGCAGCGCCGGGACTAGCGGGGCGCAAGAGACCCAGTACTTC; CDR3aa: CASSAGTSGAQETQYF; j_gene: TRBJ2-5; d_gene: TRBD2; abundance: many; v_gene: TRBV11-2
CDR3nt: TGTGCCACCAGTGATTCAGGGGGCAGTCACTATGGCTACACCTTC; CDR3aa: CATSDSGGSHYGYTF; j_gene: TRBJ1-2; d_gene: TRBD1; abundance: -; v_gene: TRBV24-1
CDR3nt: TGTGCCAGCAGCCAAGGAGCAGGGATCTATGGCTACACCTTC; CDR3aa: CASSQGAGIYGYTF; j_gene: TRBJ1-2; d_gene: -; abundance: -; v_gene: TRBV3-1
CDR3nt: TGTGCCAGCAGCTTAGGGCTCAGGGGGCGCGGCGATGGCTACACCTTC; CDR3aa: CASSLGLRGRGDGYTF; j_gene: TRBJ1-2; d_gene: TRBD1; abundance: many; v_gene: TRBV11-2
CDR3nt: TGTGCCAGCAGTTACGGCAGGGATGCTTTGGAACCCCAGCATTTT; CDR3aa: CASSYGRDALEPQHF; j_gene: TRBJ1-5; d_gene: -; abundance: -; v_gene: TRBV6-5
CDR3nt: TGTGCCAGCAGCACCGACAGGGCACTGTTTTTT; CDR3aa: CASSTDRALFF; j_gene: TRBJ1-4; d_gene: TRBD1; abundance: many; v_gene: TRBV12-3/TRBV12-4
CDR3nt: TGCAGTGCTTTGGACAGGGATCAGCCCCAGCATTTT; CDR3aa: CSALDRDQPQHF; j_gene: TRBJ1-5; d_gene: TRBD1; abundance: many; v_gene: TRBV20-1
CDR3nt: TGTGCCAGCAGCTTAGCGCGCCTAGCGGGCACAGATACGCAGTATTTT; CDR3aa: CASSLARLAGTDTQYF; j_gene: TRBJ2-3; d_gene: TRBD2; abundance: -; v_gene: TRBV7-9
CDR3nt: TGCAGTGCTAGAGGTCGCGGGGGCTCTCTCAATGAGCAGTTCTTC; CDR3aa: CSARGRGGSLNEQFF; j_gene: TRBJ2-1; d_gene: -; abundance: few; v_gene: TRBV20-1
CDR3nt: TGTGCCAGCAGTTTTCGATCAGGGGACTATGGCTACACCTTC; CDR3aa: CASSFRSGDYGYTF; j_gene: TRBJ1-2; d_gene: -; abundance: many; v_gene: TRBV28
CDR3nt: TGTGCCAGCAGCTTAACGAACTACAGGGCAACTAATGAAAAACTGTTTTTT; CDR3aa: CASSLTNYRATNEKLFF; j_gene: TRBJ1-4; d_gene: -; abundance: -; v_gene: TRBV7-6
CDR3nt: TGTGCCAGCAGCTTAGGAGGACAGAACTATGGCTACACCTTC; CDR3aa: CASSLGGQNYGYTF; j_gene: TRBJ1-2; d_gene: -; abundance: few; v_gene: TRBV11-3
CDR3nt: TGTGCCAGCAGGTTTCCCGGCGGGAGCGGTGAAGCTTTCTTT; CDR3aa: CASRFPGGSGEAFF; j_gene: TRBJ1-1; d_gene: -; abundance: many; v_gene: TRBV11-1
CDR3nt: TGCGCCAGCAGCCAAGACAGGGGGGGTGTTGCTTTCTTT; CDR3aa: CASSQDRGGVAFF; j_gene: TRBJ1-1; d_gene: TRBD1; abundance: -; v_gene: TRBV4-1
CDR3nt: TGTGCCAGCGGGGGACTAGGCTACAATGAGCAGTTCTTC; CDR3aa: CASGGLGYNEQFF; j_gene: TRBJ2-1; d_gene: TRBD2; abundance: few; v_gene: TRBV12-3/TRBV12-4
CDR3nt: TGTGCCAGCAGCTTAAGGGACAGGGGCGGCACCGGGGAGCTGTTTTTT; CDR3aa: CASSLRDRGGTGELFF; j_gene: TRBJ2-2; d_gene: TRBD1; abundance: -; v_gene: TRBV7-8
CDR3nt: TGCAGTGCTAGAGCGACAGGGAGTGGGAATCAGCCCCAGCATTTT; CDR3aa: CSARATGSGNQPQHF; j_gene: TRBJ1-5; d_gene: TRBD1; abundance: -; v_gene: TRBV20-1
CDR3nt: TGTGCCAGCAGCTATAGCGGGTTCTCCTACAATGAGCAGTTCTTC; CDR3aa: CASSYSGFSYNEQFF; j_gene: TRBJ2-1; d_gene: TRBD2; abundance: many; v_gene: TRBV7-9
CDR3nt: TGTGCCAGCAGCTTAGAATGGGGGGCGGCTAACTACGAGCAGTACTTC; CDR3aa: CASSLEWGAANYEQYF; j_gene: TRBJ2-7; d_gene: -; abundance: many; v_gene: TRBV7-9
CDR3nt: TGTGCCAGCAGTCCAAGGGACAGGGGGGGTCTGGTTGAAAAACTGTTTTTT; CDR3aa: CASSPRDRGGLVEKLFF; j_gene: TRBJ1-4; d_gene: TRBD1; abundance: -; v_gene: TRBV28
CDR3nt: TGTGCCAGCAGCCCTCGACTAGCGGGGGACACAGATACGCAGTATTTT; CDR3aa: CASSPRLAGDTDTQYF; j_gene: TRBJ2-3; d_gene: TRBD2; abundance: many; v_gene: TRBV28
CDR3nt: TGTGCCACCAGTGATGGGGTGAACACTGAAGCTTTCTTT; CDR3aa: CATSDGVNTEAFF; j_gene: TRBJ1-1; d_gene: -; abundance: many; v_gene: TRBV24-1
CDR3nt: TGTGCCAGCAGCGTAACACTTTCGCGGGGACAACAAGAGACCCAGTACTTC; CDR3aa: CASSVTLSRGQQETQYF; j_gene: TRBJ2-5; d_gene: -; abundance: -; v_gene: TRBV9
CDR3nt: TGTGCCAGCAGTGAAAGAGAAGGATCACCCCTCCACTTT; CDR3aa: CASSEREGSPLHF; j_gene: TRBJ1-6; d_gene: -; abundance: many; v_gene: TRBV6-1
CDR3nt: TGTGCCAGCAGCCAAAGGCCCTACTCCTACAATGAGCAGTTCTTC; CDR3aa: CASSQRPYSYNEQFF; j_gene: TRBJ2-1; d_gene: -; abundance: many; v_gene: TRBV14
CDR3nt: TGCAGTGCTAGACCCGGATCAACTAATGAAAAACTGTTTTTT; CDR3aa: CSARPGSTNEKLFF; j_gene: TRBJ1-4; d_gene: -; abundance: -; v_gene: TRBV20-1